The 6 T cell receptor beta chains below come from one sample, sequenced in a study of T cell repertoires in cytomegalovirus infection. TCRdb fed the reads into MiXCR, producing one record per CDR3 protein. The sample shows about 190,000 distinct CDR3 sequences, less than 9.5% of them seen only once. Sequenced input: PBMCs. The receptors here all came from a human donor in good health (CMV status not recorded). Some clones in this sample may be carry-over from other donors' samples.

This clonotype was recorded a few times. The chain employs TRBV6-6 and TRBJ2-7, with D unresolved. CDR3 length: 13 amino acids. V lost 0 bases and J 7 bases, leaving 10 bases between the germline ends. CDR1 is MNHNY, CDR2 SVGAGI, per germline (reference sequence). The CDR3 DNA reads as TGTGCCAGCAGTTACTCGACAAGAGGAGAGCAGTACTTC. Amino acid sequence: CASSYSTRGEQYF.

A word on this clonotype: An end of the junction differs from the germline gene, which may be a read error. The chain carries TRBV20-1 and TRBJ2-7; D gene unclear. CDR3 length: 15 residues. Germline V CDR1 and CDR2: DFQATT, SNEGSKA (reference sequence). The CDR3: CSARDLSRDLYELYF. The CDR3 DNA reads as TGCAGTGCTAGAGATCTGTCCCGCGACCTCTACGAGCTGTACTTC.

This clonotype was recorded at least ten times. The V and J genes are TRBV29-1 and TRBJ2-3; 9 bases fit TRBD2. In germline, CDR1 is SQVTM, CDR2 ANQGSEA. V shed 6 bases and J 1 base; nucleotides not matched to a gene: 11. This CDR3 spans 16 amino acids. CDR3 in DNA: TGCAGCGTCCTAGCGGGGACGTACGATCGCACAGATACGCAGTATTTT. Its protein product is CSVLAGTYDRTDTQYF.

This clonotype was recorded many times. The V gene is TRBV28, the J gene TRBJ2-5; the match to TRBD2 covers 10 bases. The J segment lost 1 base and the V segment lost 10 bases, leaving 6 bases of the junction unmatched. The CDR3 is 14 residues long. The germline V gene has CDR1 MDHEN and CDR2 SYDVKM. The CDR3 DNA follows: TGTGCCACCGAACTAGCGGGGCTCCAAGAGACCCAGTACTTC. This gives the protein CATELAGLQETQYF.

There are many counts of this clonotype. The chain links TRBV3-1 to TRBJ1-5; weak D call: TRBD1 (5 bases). V dropped 3 bases and J dropped 3 bases, with 9 bases sitting between them. The V gene's germline CDR1 is LGHDT and CDR2 YNNKEL (reference sequence). The CDR3 is 14 amino acids. In DNA, the CDR3 is TGTGCCAGCAGCCAGCAGGGAATCAATCAGCCCCAGCATTTT. Its translation is CASSQQGINQPQHF.

This clonotype was counted at least ten times. V and J are TRBV7-9 and TRBJ2-7; tentatively, D is TRBD1 or TRBD2 (6 bases each). The V gene lost 3 bases and the J gene lost 6 bases, with 12 bases spanning the gap. Germline V CDR1 and CDR2: SEHNR, FQNEAQ (reference sequence). The CDR3 extends over 13 amino acids. CDR3 nucleotides: TGTGCCAGCAGCTTCGGGGGCTCCGGCGAGCAGTACTTC. As protein: CASSFGGSGEQYF.